The subject of this entry is one T cell receptor (beta chain). Its cognate antigen has yet to be identified. No much larger clonotype is one base removed from it; base qualities were not supplied. The record originates from a study of blood T cell repertoires in COVID-19 (dated by TCRdb to between 2020 and 2021). At the level of the whole study: Samples from collaborators originated in the United States, Italy and Spain and spanned both the acute and convalescent phases of COVID-19. Nearly every sample came with metadata listing a de-identified subject ID, COVID-19 status, age in years and sex. The dataset comprised deeply sampled blood TCRbeta repertoires from subjects exposed to, actively infected with, or recovered from COVID-19. The repertoires were released in a freely available public database intended as a resource for research on the immune response to SARS-CoV-2. The material from the prospective study consisted of cDNA or gDNA derived from T cells, B-cell-depleted T cells, or PBMCs. Samples were obtained from the ongoing ImmuneRACE study (first 160 participants) and from 1,000 to 1,500 subjects provided by 6 global collaborators. Where HLA class I and class II types were available, the types were taken from metadata supplied by the sample provider, not from assay-based typing. The investigation overall reported the following: The amount of clinical and demographic metadata varied by source and participant and was provided uncurated.

The collaborating institutions used their own protocols to collect whole blood in K2EDTA tubes. For TCRbeta analysis, collaborator samples were shipped as frozen whole blood, as isolated PBMCs, or as DNA extracted from either sample type. TCRbeta CDR3 regions were amplified from genomic DNA by means of the immunoSEQ Assay, a bias-controlled multiplex PCR. Regarding the original processing steps: Within the assay, amplification of reference gene primers was used to estimate how many nucleated cells each sample contained. Sequence reads were collapsed and filtered to measure the absolute abundance of every unique TCRbeta CDR3 rearrangement. For each sample, productive Simpson clonality was calculated as the square root of Simpson's diversity index across productive rearrangements. The table was pulled from immuneACCESS by TCRdb, which kept in-frame rearrangements only. Such tables lose some clones; where checked, under half of the loss comes from unresolved V genes, and the rest has no known cause. Clone size and V and J calls were adopted from that table, with D and trimming inferred from the DNA. Across this sample there are 100,000 to 150,000 clones, with around 79% seen only once. The ten top clones hold 2.3% of the sample.

Sequences were obtained from peripheral blood. The TCR was taken from a man aged 65 to 79 with acute or convalescent COVID-19.

The bases are TGTGCCAGCAGTGATAGACAGGGCGGGGAAAAACTGTTTTTT. This sequence encodes CASSDRQGGEKLFF. In this chain, TRBV2 is recombined with TRBJ1-4, with TRBD1 matching 7 junction bases. Its CDR3 holds 14 amino acids, cysteine through phenylalanine. Only the CDR3 region is kept as DNA, spanning 42 bases read in frame from base 1. Compared with germline, V lacks 3 bases and J lacks 8 bases; bases without a gene match: 6. The germline V gene supplies CDR1 SNHLY and CDR2 FYNNEI.